Presented here are 17 T cell receptor beta chains from one specimen sequenced in a study of OX40 agonist ivuxolimab in advanced cancers. The protocol used for the library was the immunoSEQ multiplex PCR assay. As stored in TCRdb, this immuneACCESS dataset retains in-frame rearrangements with V and J assigned. A fraction of the clones does not appear; measured against another copy, unresolved V genes explain less than half of the discrepancy, and the remainder lacks a known reason. For this sample there are 65,000 or so clones; roughly 87% appear just once. The ten top clones hold about 0.75% of the sample. The sample consisted of CD4+ or CD8+ T cells sorted from blood, taken in a trial of the OX40 agonist ivuxolimab. The receptors come from an adult with an advanced solid tumor such as melanoma, head and neck, liver or kidney cancer.

The genes are TRBV18 and TRBJ2-7; 10 bases align to TRBD2. The germline V gene encodes CDR1 KGHSH and CDR2 LQKENI. With V trimmed by 1 base and J by 3 bases, 3 bases remained unmatched. The CDR3 runs 15 residues. CDR3 nucleotide sequence: TGTGCCAGCTCACCACAAGGGACTAGCGACTACGAGCAGTACTTC. Protein: CASSPQGTSDYEQYF. Using reference TRBV18 and TRBJ2-7 for the parts outside the CDR3, the full variable domain is NAGVMQNPRHLVRRRGQEARLRCSPMKGHSHVYWYRQLPEEGLKFMVYLQKENIIDESGMPKERFSAEFPKEGPSILRIQQVVRGDSAAYFCASSPQGTSDYEQYFGPGTRLTVT.

This sequence joins TRBV19 and TRBJ2-5; D is unclear. V was trimmed by 6 bases and J by 2 bases, leaving 10 bases between them. The CDR3 is 13 residues long. CDR1 and CDR2 from the germline V gene are LNHDA and SQIVND (reference sequence). The CDR3 sequence: CASSGQNQETQYF. Written as DNA, the CDR3 is TGTGCCAGTAGCGGCCAAAATCAAGAGACCCAGTACTTC.

The V and J genes are TRBV7-9 and TRBJ1-1, with 7 nucleotides matching TRBD1. The CDR3 consists of 14 residues. Unmatched junction bases numbered 8, after V lost 8 bases and J lost 2 bases. In germline, CDR1 is SEHNR, CDR2 FQNEAQ (reference sequence). This CDR3 reads CASARDRINTEAFF. Here the CDR3 DNA reads TGTGCCAGCGCCCGGGACAGAATAAACACTGAAGCTTTCTTT. Drawing the rest from reference TRBV7-9 and TRBJ1-1, the complete variable domain is DTGVSQNPRHKITKRGQNVTFRCDPISEHNRLYWYRQTLGQGPEFLTYFQNEAQLEKSRLLSDRFSAERPKGSFSTLEIQRTEQGDSAMYLCASARDRINTEAFFGQGTRLTVV.

The J gene is TRBJ1-3, the V gene TRBV6-5; no reliable D call. This CDR3 is 15 amino acids long. The germline V gene has CDR1 MNHEY and CDR2 SVGAGI. The ends were cut back, 6 bases at V and 2 bases at J, with 14 bases in the middle. The DNA for the CDR3 is TGTGCCAGCAGCCTCATGGTTGGCCCTGGAAACACCATATATTTT. It encodes CASSLMVGPGNTIYF.

This chain joins TRBV11-2 and TRBJ2-7; D gene unclear. Germline-derived CDR1 and CDR2 are SGHAT and FQNNGV. The CDR3 totals 12 residues. Trimming stripped 8 bases from V and 1 base from J, with 9 bases between. CDR3 loop: CASLSPSYEQYF. Here the CDR3 DNA reads TGTGCCAGCCTGAGCCCATCCTACGAGCAGTACTTC.

This chain links TRBV15 with TRBJ2-7; TRBD1 agrees at 11 bases. This CDR3 is built from 15 residues. Germline loops: CDR1 LNHNV, CDR2 YYDKDF (reference sequence). With V trimmed by 4 bases and J by 7 bases, 9 bases remained unmatched. CDR3 DNA sequence: TGTGCCACCAGCAAACCGGGACAGGGGGTTCGGGAGCAGTACTTC. It is translated as CATSKPGQGVREQYF. Combining the CDR3 with reference TRBV15 and TRBJ2-7 gives the whole variable domain DAMVIQNPRYQVTQFGKPVTLSCSQTLNHNVMYWYQQKSSQAPKLLFHYYDKDFNNEADTPDNFQSRRPNTSFCFLDIRSPGLGDTAMYLCATSKPGQGVREQYFGPGTRLTVT.

On this clone: The DNA is omitted, as the CDR3 cannot be located on it reliably, and the CDR3 follows TCRdb's listing. The chain uses TRBV21-1 and TRBJ1-5; no DNA check was done on the table's D call, TRBD1. TRBV21-1 counts as a pseudogene. The CDR3 region is 16 residues in length, termini included. The CDR3 protein is CASSKVGQGIGQPQHF.

The chain employs TRBV5-4 and TRBJ2-3; TRBD2 is a possible D gene (6 bases). In germline, CDR1 is SGHNT, CDR2 YYREEE (reference sequence). Deletions cut 4 bases from V and 0 bases from J, with 9 bases between. CDR3 length equals 14 residues. The CDR3 here is CASSLGGSTDTQYF. CDR3 DNA: TGTGCCAGCAGCCTCGGGGGAAGCACAGATACGCAGTATTTT.

This clone came up a few times. CDR3 sequence: CASSEAPPGGASRNTIYF. As DNA, the CDR3 is TGTGCCAGCAGTGAAGCGCCCCCGGGAGGAGCTAGCCGAAACACCATATATTTT. The chain carries TRBV2 and TRBJ1-3; D uncertain. Between the trimmed V and J ends, which lost 0 bases and 5 bases, there was a span of 20 bases. Germline loops: CDR1 SNHLY, CDR2 FYNNEI. The CDR3 is 18 amino acids.

The genes are TRBV5-1 and TRBJ1-1, with D possibly TRBD1 on 5 matching bases. V lost 0 bases to trimming and J lost 1 base, with 22 bases between them. Germline V gene lookup returns CDR1 SGHRS and CDR2 YFSETQ. This CDR3 region has 19 residues. The CDR3 region is CASSLGTNRGAPRNTEAFF. The CDR3 nucleotides are TGCGCCAGCAGCTTGGGTACGAACCGTGGGGCGCCGAGGAACACTGAAGCTTTCTTT.

The chain has TRBV18 and TRBJ2-7, with 7 bases aligning to TRBD1. The CDR3 consists of 13 residues. The J segment lost 4 bases and the V segment lost 3 bases, leaving 3 bases of the junction unmatched. In germline, CDR1 is KGHSH, CDR2 LQKENI. The CDR3 DNA is TGTGCCAGCTCACCGACAGGGACGTACGAGCAGTACTTC. This gives the protein CASSPTGTYEQYF.

V gene TRBV5-1 combines with J gene TRBJ2-6; 7 bases are shared with TRBD1. Germline CDR1 and CDR2: SGHRS and YFSETQ. CDR3 size: 18 residues. The trim removed 0 bases at V and 0 bases at J, leaving 6 bases unmatched. The CDR3 sequence is CASSLGDRELSGANVLTF. The CDR3 DNA is TGCGCCAGCAGCTTGGGAGACAGGGAGCTCTCTGGGGCCAACGTCCTGACTTTC.

V usage is TRBV28 and J usage is TRBJ1-5; D unresolved. The CDR3 runs to 12 residues. The germline gives CDR1 MDHEN, CDR2 SYDVKM. V gave up 4 bases and J gave up 7 bases, with 8 bases separating them. The CDR3 DNA sequence: TGTGCCAGCAGTTACCGGGAGCAGCCCCAGCATTTT. Protein sequence: CASSYREQPQHF.

The V call is TRBV11-3, the J call TRBJ2-2, with D possibly being TRBD1 (6 bases). The CDR3 is 13 amino acids. Trimming removed 5 bases from V and 6 bases from J, with 10 bases in between. Germline V gene data show CDR1 as SGHNT and CDR2 as YENEEA. Written as DNA, the CDR3 is TGTGCCAGCAGCGCCACAGGGCCCGGGGAGCTGTTTTTT. It specifies CASSATGPGELFF.

The rearrangement links TRBV9 to TRBJ1-3, with 10 bases identical to TRBD1. Germline values: CDR1 SGDLS, CDR2 YYNGEE. V shed 3 bases and J 2 bases; nucleotides not matched to a gene: 2. CDR3 length equals 15 residues. The CDR3 protein is CASSAGQGAGNTIYF. For the CDR3, the DNA is TGTGCCAGCAGCGCAGGACAGGGGGCTGGAAACACCATATATTTT.

The chain is built from TRBV5-1 and TRBJ2-4, with TRBD1 matching over 8 bases. CDR1 and CDR2 from the germline V gene are SGHRS and YFSETQ. The CDR3 runs to 13 residues. J lost 6 bases, V lost 3 bases, and 2 bases had no gene match. The CDR3 spells CASSSTGVNIQYF. The CDR3 DNA is TGCGCCAGCAGCTCGACAGGGGTAAACATTCAGTACTTC.

V gene TRBV11-2 combines with J gene TRBJ1-1, with D uncertain. The CDR3 sequence is 15 residues long. The V gene lost 4 bases and the J gene lost 2 bases, with 14 bases spanning the gap. Germline V gene sequence: CDR1 SGHAT, CDR2 FQNNGV. In DNA, the CDR3 is TGTGCCAGCAGCTCCCAAAATTTATTAAACACTGAAGCTTTCTTT. Translation: CASSSQNLLNTEAFF.